These 14 T cell receptor beta chains share one sample of origin, sequenced in a study of OX40 agonist ivuxolimab in advanced cancers. TCRdb keeps only in-frame clones here, not all; method: immunoSEQ multiplex PCR. In the table there are tens of thousands of clones, just over 85% of which are singletons. The specimen comprised CD4+ or CD8+ T cells sorted from blood, sampled in a trial of the OX40 agonist ivuxolimab. The receptor source for this set is an adult with an advanced solid tumor such as melanoma, head and neck, liver or kidney cancer.

This chain connects TRBV15 to TRBJ1-1; TRBD1 agrees at 7 bases. With V trimmed by 0 bases and J by 9 bases, 7 bases remained unmatched. Germline CDR1 and CDR2: LNHNV and YYDKDF (reference sequence). The CDR3 loop spans 14 amino acids. CDR3 sequence (DNA): TGTGCCACCAGCAGAGATAGAGGGACAGCGCAAGCTTTCTTT. Protein sequence: CATSRDRGTAQAFF.

The chain links TRBV7-2 to TRBJ2-7; D is uncertain. The CDR3 spans 13 residues. Trimming pared 5 bases from V and 4 bases from J, leaving 12 bases between. The V gene's germline CDR1 is SGHTA and CDR2 FQGNSA. This CDR3 reads CASSPPGRYEQYF. The CDR3 DNA follows: TGTGCCAGCAGCCCCCCCGGACGGTACGAGCAGTACTTC.

V gene TRBV28 combines with J gene TRBJ2-2; the D gene is possibly TRBD1 (6 bases). CDR1 is MDHEN, CDR2 SYDVKM, per germline. The CDR3 has 14 amino acids. Trimming stripped 6 bases from V and 6 bases from J, with 14 bases between. As DNA, the CDR3 is TGTGCCAGCAGAGGGGGAACAAGAGCCGGGGAGCTGTTTTTT. Translating it yields CASRGGTRAGELFF.

V usage is TRBV5-5 and J usage is TRBJ1-2; 7 bases agree with TRBD1. Unmatched junction bases numbered 9, after V lost 3 bases and J lost 1 base. The CDR3 extends over 16 amino acids. Per the germline V gene, CDR1 is SGHKS and CDR2 is YYEKEE (reference sequence). The CDR3 spells CASSWSGQAHNYGYTF. The CDR3 bases are TGTGCCAGCAGCTGGAGCGGACAGGCGCATAACTATGGCTACACCTTC.

The V gene is TRBV5-1, the J gene TRBJ2-2; the match to TRBD1 covers 8 bases. Per germline, CDR1 SGHRS and CDR2 YFSETQ. This CDR3 has 17 amino acids. V lost 0 bases and J lost 7; bases outside the gene matches: 11. CDR3 in DNA: TGCGCCAGCAGCTTGGACGTGGCAGGGGGCGGAGTCGGGGAGCTGTTTTTT. Translation gives CASSLDVAGGGVGELFF. Full variable domain (outside the CDR3, taken from reference TRBV5-1 and TRBJ2-2): KAGVTQTPRYLIKTRGQQVTLSCSPISGHRSVSWYQQTPGQGLQFLFEYFSETQRNKGNFPGRFSGRQFSNSRSEMNVSTLELGDSALYLCASSLDVAGGGVGELFFGEGSRLTVL.

This chain uses TRBV7-6 with TRBJ2-1; 9 bases are a match to TRBD2. Germline V gene lookup returns CDR1 SGHVS and CDR2 FNYEAQ. The CDR3 is 14 residues long. The V segment lost 5 bases and the J segment 8 bases; nucleotides outside the gene matches: 7. CDR3 region: CASSPGTSSDEQFF. The CDR3 DNA reads TGTGCCAGCAGCCCCGGGACTAGCAGCGATGAGCAGTTCTTC.

The chain has TRBV21-1 and TRBJ1-2. TRBV21-1 is recorded as a pseudogene. This CDR3 contains 22 residues. CDR3: CASSTPPRVTLADHSTNYGYTF. In DNA form, the CDR3 reads TGTGCCAGCAGCACCCCGCCCAGAGTCACCCTTGCAGATCACTCCACTAACTATGGCTACACCTTC.

The chain employs TRBV25-1 and TRBJ1-4; the match to TRBD1 covers 7 bases. The trim removed 6 bases at V and 0 bases at J, leaving 7 bases unmatched. Germline lookup yields CDR1 MGHDK and CDR2 SYGVNS. CDR3 size: 16 residues. CDR3 sequence reads: CASSEGQGATNEKLFF. The CDR3 DNA reads as TGTGCCAGCAGCGAAGGGCAGGGGGCAACTAATGAAAAACTGTTTTTT.

V and J are TRBV12-5 and TRBJ2-1, with a possible D match to TRBD1 (5 bases). V gave up 2 bases and J gave up 9 bases, with 14 bases separating them. CDR1 and CDR2 from the germline V gene are LGHNT and FRNRAP. The CDR3 runs to 14 residues. The CDR3 here is CASGLSTGTSEQFF. CDR3 coding DNA: TGTGCTAGTGGTTTGTCCACAGGTACCAGTGAGCAGTTCTTC.

As to this clone: Sequence at one end of the junction differs from germline and may be a read error. The rearrangement uses TRBV9 and TRBJ1-3; possibly TRBD1 for D (5 bases). CDR1 is SGDLS and CDR2 is YYNGEE in the germline V gene. CDR3 length: 14 amino acids. The CDR3 loop is CASSVGGTGNTTYF. In DNA, the CDR3 is TGTGCCAGCAGCGTAGGAGGGACTGGAAACACCACATATTTT. Together with reference TRBV9 and TRBJ1-3, the CDR3 gives the full variable domain: DSGVTQTPKHLITATGQRVTLRCSPRSGDLSVYWYQQSLDQGLQFLIQYYNGEERAKGNILERFSAQQFPDLHSELNLSSLELGDSALYFCASSVGGTGNTTYFGEGSWLTVV.

This sequence joins TRBV6-1 and TRBJ1-2; TRBD1 might be the D (5 bases). Germline values: CDR1 MNHNS, CDR2 SASEGT. This CDR3 is 14 amino acids long. The ends were cut back, 6 bases at V and 2 bases at J, with 13 bases in the middle. The CDR3 DNA reads as TGTGCCAGCAGGGGACTGAACGGGAACTATGGCTACACCTTC. Its translation: CASRGLNGNYGYTF.

This clone was observed once. The genes are TRBV10-3 and TRBJ2-2; possible D gene TRBD1, 6 bases. This CDR3 has 15 amino acids. V shed 2 bases and J shed 3 bases, with 10 bases lying between them. CDR1 and CDR2 (germline): ENHRY, SYGVKD. The CDR3 protein is CAISEGQGHTGELFF. Here the CDR3 DNA reads TGTGCCATCAGTGAGGGTCAGGGGCACACCGGGGAGCTGTTTTTT.

The rearrangement links TRBV9 to TRBJ2-3, with a possible D match to TRBD2 (6 bases). Per germline, CDR1 SGDLS and CDR2 YYNGEE. This CDR3 contains 15 residues. V shed 4 bases and J shed 4 bases, with 16 bases lying between them. The CDR3 protein is CASSPQEGEADTQYF. In DNA, the CDR3 is TGTGCCAGCAGCCCTCAGGAGGGAGAAGCAGATACGCAGTATTTT.

The genes are TRBV6-1 and TRBJ1-5, with unresolved D. CDR1 and CDR2 (germline): MNHNS, SASEGT. Trimming took 7 bases from V and 0 from J, leaving 7 bases between them. The CDR3 has 13 amino acids. The CDR3 protein is CASNLNSNQPQHF. The DNA of the CDR3 is TGTGCCAGCAACCTAAATAGCAATCAGCCCCAGCATTTT.